Given below is one T cell receptor (beta chain) in context. Its antigen remains unknown. The data were obtained in a study of T cell repertoires in ileal Crohn's disease. The wider study: Per sample, approximately 540 nanograms of biopsy DNA were TCRB immunosequenced.

CDR3 length: 16 residues. The germline V gene encodes CDR1 GTSNPN and CDR2 SVGIG (reference sequence). Trimming took 5 bases from V and 2 from J; bases not matched to a gene: 9. General study points: Mucosal expansions were suggested to be mainly CD8 T cells. Clonal expansions were more frequent in active smokers than non-smokers at surgery.

Only in-frame clones appear in the TCRdb table, and some are missing; sequencing was by immunoSEQ multiplex PCR. The sample consists of approximately 6,700 clones, roughly 78% of them appearing once. Specified time point: proximal margin of the surgical specimen (macroscopically non-inflamed). V is TRBV30 and J is TRBJ2-6; TRBD1 matches 7 bases. This TCR was recovered from an adult with Crohn's disease. The source material was ileal tissue. This CDR3 is CAWLRQGIAGANVLTF. CDR3 nucleotides: TGTGCCTGGCTTAGACAGGGAATCGCTGGGGCCAACGTCCTGACTTTC. The full variable domain, completed using reference TRBV30 and TRBJ2-6, is SQTIHQWPATLVQPVGSPLSLECTVEGTSNPNLYWYRQAAGRGLQLLFYSVGIGQISSEVPQNLSASRPQDRQFILSSKKLLLSDSGFYLCAWLRQGIAGANVLTFGAGSRLTVL.